The clone carrying this TCR beta chain was counted many times. This entry comes from a study of T cells in Graves' hyperthyroidism and ophthalmopathy. Regions amplified from RNA transcripts were the TCR beta CDR3 regions. In the first-round RT-PCR of the TCR CDR3, the HTBI primer set was used. A single record per CDR3 protein comes from TCRdb applying MiXCR to the multiplex PCR reads. The sample lists fewer than 400,000 distinct CDR3 sequences, over 15% occurring once. The germline V gene encodes CDR1 MNHNS and CDR2 SASEGT. V was trimmed by 0 bases and J by 11 bases, leaving 16 bases between them. This CDR3 is built from 14 residues.

This clonotype was obtained from a man younger than 40 with Graves' hyperthyroidism. The rearrangement uses TRBV6-1 and TRBJ1-1; D is possibly TRBD1 (5 bases). The sample comprised blood. The CDR3 DNA is TGTGCCAGCAGTGAAGCGCCTAGCCAGGGATTGGCTTTCTTT. Translation: CASSEAPSQGLAFF.